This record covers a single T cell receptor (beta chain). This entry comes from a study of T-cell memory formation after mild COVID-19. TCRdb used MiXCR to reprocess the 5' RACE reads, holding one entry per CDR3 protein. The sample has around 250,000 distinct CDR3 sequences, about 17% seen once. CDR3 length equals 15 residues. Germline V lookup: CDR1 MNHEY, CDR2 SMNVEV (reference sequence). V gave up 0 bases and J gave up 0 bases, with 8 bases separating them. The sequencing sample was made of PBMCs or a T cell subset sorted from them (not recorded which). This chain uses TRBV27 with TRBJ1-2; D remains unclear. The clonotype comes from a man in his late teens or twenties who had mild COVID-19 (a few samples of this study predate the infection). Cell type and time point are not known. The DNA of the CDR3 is TGTGCCAGCAGTTTATCAGGGCCGGCTAACTATGGCTACACCTTC. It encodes CASSLSGPANYGYTF.